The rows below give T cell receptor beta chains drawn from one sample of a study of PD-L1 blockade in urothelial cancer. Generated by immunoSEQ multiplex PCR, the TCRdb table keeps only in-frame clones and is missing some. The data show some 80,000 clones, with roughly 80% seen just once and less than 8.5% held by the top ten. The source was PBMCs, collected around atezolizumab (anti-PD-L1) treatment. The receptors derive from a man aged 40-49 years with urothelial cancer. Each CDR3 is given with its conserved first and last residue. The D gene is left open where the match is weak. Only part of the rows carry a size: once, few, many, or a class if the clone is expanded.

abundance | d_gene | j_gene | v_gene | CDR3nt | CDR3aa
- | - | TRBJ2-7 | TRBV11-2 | TGTGCCAGCAGCCGGGAACTCGGGTACGAGCAGTACTTC | CASSRELGYEQYF
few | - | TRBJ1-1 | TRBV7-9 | TGTGCCAGCAGCACTGACAGTTCCACTGAAGCTTTCTTT | CASSTDSSTEAFF
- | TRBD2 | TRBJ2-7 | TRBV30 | TGTGCCTGGAAGGGCCTCGGGCGGGAGCACTACGAGCAGTACTTC | CAWKGLGREHYEQYF
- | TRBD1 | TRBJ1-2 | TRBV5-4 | TGTGCCAGCAGCTTGGGGGGGACAGCCTCTAACTATGGCTACACCTTC | CASSLGGTASNYGYTF
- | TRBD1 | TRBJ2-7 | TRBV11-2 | TGTGCCAGCAGCCCAGGACAGGGGGCTTTGGAGCAGTACTTC | CASSPGQGALEQYF
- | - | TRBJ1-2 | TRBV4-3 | TGCGCCAGCAGCCAGGCAGGACTCGGCTATGGCTACACCTTC | CASSQAGLGYGYTF
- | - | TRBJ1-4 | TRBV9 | TGTGCCAGCAGTCGATCGGAGGATGAAAAACTGTTTTTT | CASSRSEDEKLFF
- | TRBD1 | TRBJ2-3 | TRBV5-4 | TGTGCCAGCAGCAGGGACAGGGACAAAGATACGCAGTATTTT | CASSRDRDKDTQYF
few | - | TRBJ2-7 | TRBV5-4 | TGTGCCAGCACCGCGGGTGGGGTAGCGGCCCTCCGGCGGGGCGAGCAGTACTTC | CASTAGGVAALRRGEQYF
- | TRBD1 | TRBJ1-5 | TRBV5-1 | TGCGCCAGCAGCTTGGCCTTGTCGGACAGGGGCGGCAATCAGCCCCAGCATTTT | CASSLALSDRGGNQPQHF
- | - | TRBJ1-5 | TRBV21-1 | TGTGCCAGCAGCAAAGATACAGAGCCCCAGCATTTT | CASSKDTEPQHF
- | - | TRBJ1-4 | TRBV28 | TGTGCCAGCAGTTTAGGCGGAGTGTGGGGGGGGACTAATGAAAAACTGTTTTTT | CASSLGGVWGGTNEKLFF
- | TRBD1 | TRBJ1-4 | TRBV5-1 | TGCGCCAGCAGCTTGGCCTCGGCCAGGGGGCTGGAAAAACTGTTTTTT | CASSLASARGLEKLFF
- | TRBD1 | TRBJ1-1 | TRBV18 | TGTGCCAGCTCACCAATCAGGGGGCGCGATGCTTTCTTT | CASSPIRGRDAFF
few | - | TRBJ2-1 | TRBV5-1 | TGCGCCAGCAGCTTGGACCCCGACTTACACAATGAGCAGTTCTTC | CASSLDPDLHNEQFF
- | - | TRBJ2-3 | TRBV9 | TGTGCCAGCAGCGGAGCAGCGGTAGGCACAGATACGCAGTATTTT | CASSGAAVGTDTQYF
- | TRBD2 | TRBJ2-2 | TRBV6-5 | TGTGCCAGCAGTTACTCCAGGGAGGGCACCGGGGAGCTGTTTTTT | CASSYSREGTGELFF
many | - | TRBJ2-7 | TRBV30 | TGTGCCTGGAAGGAGGGAGTCGAGCAGTACTTC | CAWKEGVEQYF
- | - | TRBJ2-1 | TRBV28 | TGTGCCAGCAGCCCGGGACACCGTTCCTACAATGAGCAGTTCTTC | CASSPGHRSYNEQFF
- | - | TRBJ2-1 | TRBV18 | TGTGCCAGCTCACCCGTCAATGAGCAGTTCTTC | CASSPVNEQFF
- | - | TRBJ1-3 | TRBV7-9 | TGTGCCAGCAGCTTAGTCAAGGGGAAGACTGGAAACACCATATATTTT | CASSLVKGKTGNTIYF
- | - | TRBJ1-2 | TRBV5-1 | TGCGCCAGCAGCTTGTATGAGGGAGATGGCTACACCTTC | CASSLYEGDGYTF
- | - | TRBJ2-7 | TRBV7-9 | TGTGCCAGCAGCTCGACTGACTACGAGCAGTACTTC | CASSSTDYEQYF
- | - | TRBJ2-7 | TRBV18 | TGTGCCAGCTCACCGGAGCGCCTGACGTTGGGCGAGCAGTACTTC | CASSPERLTLGEQYF
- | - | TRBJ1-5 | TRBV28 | TGTGCCAGCAGTTTGTCAGGGGTCCCCAATCAGCCCCAGCATTTT | CASSLSGVPNQPQHF
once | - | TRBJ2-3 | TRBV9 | TGTGCCAGCAGCGTACAGTACGAGACCCCCAGGGTGGATACGCAGTATTTT | CASSVQYETPRVDTQYF
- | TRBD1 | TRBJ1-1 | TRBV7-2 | TGTGCCAGCAGCTTCGGACAGGGGGAGGCTTTCTTT | CASSFGQGEAFF
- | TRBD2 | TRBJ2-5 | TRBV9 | TGTGCCAGCAGCGTGGGAGTAGCGGGAGTGAAAGAGACCCAGTACTTC | CASSVGVAGVKETQYF
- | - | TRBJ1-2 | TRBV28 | TGTGCCAGCAGCGGAGCACCGGCTTATGGCTACACCTTC | CASSGAPAYGYTF
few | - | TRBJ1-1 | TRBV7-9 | TGTGCCAGCGGGAGGATTAAAGGGGTGAACACTGAAGCTTTCTTT | CASGRIKGVNTEAFF
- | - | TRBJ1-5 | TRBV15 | TGTGCCACCAGCAGAGCCCCACAGGCGCTGAATCAGCCCCAGCATTTT | CATSRAPQALNQPQHF
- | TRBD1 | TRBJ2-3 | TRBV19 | TGTGCCAGTAGTATGGACAGGGTTAGGAATACGCAGTATTTT | CASSMDRVRNTQYF
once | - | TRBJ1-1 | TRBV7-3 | TGTGCCAGCAGCTTAAGGGGGGACCTGAACACTGAAGCTTTCTTT | CASSLRGDLNTEAFF
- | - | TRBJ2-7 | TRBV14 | TGTGCCAGCAGCCAATGTGGGGGGTGCGAGCAGTACTTC | CASSQCGGCEQYF
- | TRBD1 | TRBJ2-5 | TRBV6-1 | TGTGCCAGCAGTGTCGGGACAGCCCAAGAGACCCAGTACTTC | CASSVGTAQETQYF
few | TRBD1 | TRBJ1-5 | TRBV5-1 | TGCGCCAGCAGCACCGGGACAGGGGTCCGGGAGCCCCAGCATTTT | CASSTGTGVREPQHF
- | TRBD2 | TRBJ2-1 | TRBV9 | TGTGCCAGCAGCGTAGTAGCGGGAGCGGGCAATGAGCAGTTCTTC | CASSVVAGAGNEQFF
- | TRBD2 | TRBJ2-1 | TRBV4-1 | TGCGCCAGCAGCCAAGAGGGAGGCGGGAGGTACACCCGGGTCTACAATGAGCAGTTCTTC | CASSQEGGGRYTRVYNEQFF
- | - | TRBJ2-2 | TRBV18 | TGTGCCAGCTCATTCCTAGAGACCGGGGAGCTGTTTTTT | CASSFLETGELFF
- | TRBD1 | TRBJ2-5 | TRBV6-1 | TGTGCCAGCAGTTCCTGGATGCAGGACAGGGGGGACTTC | CASSSWMQDRGDF
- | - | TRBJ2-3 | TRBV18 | TGTGCCAGCTCAATCGGACCTTACCAGGGAGATACGCAGTATTTT | CASSIGPYQGDTQYF
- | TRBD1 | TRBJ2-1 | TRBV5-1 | TGCGCCAGCAGCTTGGCCTACTCGGGACAGGGGTTTAGCAATGAGCAGTTCTTC | CASSLAYSGQGFSNEQFF
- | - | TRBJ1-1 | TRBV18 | TGTGCCAGCTCACCAGATACCTTCACAACGGCTTTCTTT | CASSPDTFTTAFF
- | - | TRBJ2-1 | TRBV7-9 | TGTGCCAGCAGCTTTGTTGGCAGCTACAATGAGCAGTTCTTC | CASSFVGSYNEQFF
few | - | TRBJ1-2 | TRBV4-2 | TGTGCCAGCAGCCAAGATACGGGGGGAATCTATGGCTACACCTTC | CASSQDTGGIYGYTF
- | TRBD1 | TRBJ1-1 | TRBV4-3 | TGCGCCAGCAGCCAAGAAGGACAGGGCGACACTGAAGCTTTCTTT | CASSQEGQGDTEAFF
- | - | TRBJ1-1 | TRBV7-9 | TGTGCCAGCAGCTTAGACAGGGAGAACACTGAAGCTTTCTTT | CASSLDRENTEAFF
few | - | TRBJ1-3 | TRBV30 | TGTGCCTGGAGTACAGGCGGCGCTGGAAACACCATATATTTT | CAWSTGGAGNTIYF
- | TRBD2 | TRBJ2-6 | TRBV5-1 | TGCGCCAGCAGCTTGTGGGGGGGCTCTGGGGCCAACGTCCTGACTTTC | CASSLWGGSGANVLTF
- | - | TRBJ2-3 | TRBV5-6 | TGTGCCAGCAGCCTCCAGCGTTATGGTACGCAGTATTTT | CASSLQRYGTQYF
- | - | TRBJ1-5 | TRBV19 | TGTGCCAGCACCGTGGCGGGAGGAAGCAGCAATCAGCCCCAGCATTTT | CASTVAGGSSNQPQHF
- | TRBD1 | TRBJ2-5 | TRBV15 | TGTGCCACCAGCAGTACAGGGGGCCAAGAGACCCAGTACTTC | CATSSTGGQETQYF
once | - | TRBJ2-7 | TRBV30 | TGTGCCTGGAGTCCGTGGGGGGTAAGGGAGCAGTACTTC | CAWSPWGVREQYF
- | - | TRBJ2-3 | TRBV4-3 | TGCGCCAGCAGCCAAACCCCGGGGGCAGATACGCAGTATTTT | CASSQTPGADTQYF
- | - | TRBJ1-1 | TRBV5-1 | TGCGCCAGCAGCTCCTTGGGGGAGGGGAGCACTGAAGCTTTCTTT | CASSSLGEGSTEAFF
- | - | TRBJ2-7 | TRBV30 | TGTGCCTGGTCCTCCGGACTCCTCGGGGAGCAGTACTTC | CAWSSGLLGEQYF
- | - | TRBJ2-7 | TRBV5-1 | TGCGCCAGCAGCTTGCTTGGCTCGCACGACTACGAGCAGTACTTC | CASSLLGSHDYEQYF